This record looks at one T cell receptor beta chain sequence and its context. Its antigen is still unknown. The data originate from a study of CD8 T cells in Susac syndrome. Findings and caveats of the study: The study conceded that relatively few individuals underwent its TCR sequencing and HLA analysis.

There are 15 residues in the CDR3. V shed 4 bases and J shed 4 bases, with 18 bases lying between them. Germline V gives CDR1 SGDLS, CDR2 YYNGEE. Reverse transcription used 0.5 to 1 ug RNA and random hexamers. TCRdb fed the immunoSEQ multiplex PCR reads into MiXCR, producing one record per CDR3 protein. The repertoire holds some 400,000 distinct CDR3 sequences, with approximately 89% as singletons. This clonotype originated in a human donor with multiple sclerosis. J is TRBJ2-7 and V is TRBV9, with D perhaps matching TRBD1 (6 bases). The specimen sequenced was CD8+ T cells from PBMCs. The CDR3, as DNA: TGTGCCAGCAGCCCGTTTGAGACAGGTGGATACGAGCAGTACTTC. Translated, it gives CASSPFETGGYEQYF.